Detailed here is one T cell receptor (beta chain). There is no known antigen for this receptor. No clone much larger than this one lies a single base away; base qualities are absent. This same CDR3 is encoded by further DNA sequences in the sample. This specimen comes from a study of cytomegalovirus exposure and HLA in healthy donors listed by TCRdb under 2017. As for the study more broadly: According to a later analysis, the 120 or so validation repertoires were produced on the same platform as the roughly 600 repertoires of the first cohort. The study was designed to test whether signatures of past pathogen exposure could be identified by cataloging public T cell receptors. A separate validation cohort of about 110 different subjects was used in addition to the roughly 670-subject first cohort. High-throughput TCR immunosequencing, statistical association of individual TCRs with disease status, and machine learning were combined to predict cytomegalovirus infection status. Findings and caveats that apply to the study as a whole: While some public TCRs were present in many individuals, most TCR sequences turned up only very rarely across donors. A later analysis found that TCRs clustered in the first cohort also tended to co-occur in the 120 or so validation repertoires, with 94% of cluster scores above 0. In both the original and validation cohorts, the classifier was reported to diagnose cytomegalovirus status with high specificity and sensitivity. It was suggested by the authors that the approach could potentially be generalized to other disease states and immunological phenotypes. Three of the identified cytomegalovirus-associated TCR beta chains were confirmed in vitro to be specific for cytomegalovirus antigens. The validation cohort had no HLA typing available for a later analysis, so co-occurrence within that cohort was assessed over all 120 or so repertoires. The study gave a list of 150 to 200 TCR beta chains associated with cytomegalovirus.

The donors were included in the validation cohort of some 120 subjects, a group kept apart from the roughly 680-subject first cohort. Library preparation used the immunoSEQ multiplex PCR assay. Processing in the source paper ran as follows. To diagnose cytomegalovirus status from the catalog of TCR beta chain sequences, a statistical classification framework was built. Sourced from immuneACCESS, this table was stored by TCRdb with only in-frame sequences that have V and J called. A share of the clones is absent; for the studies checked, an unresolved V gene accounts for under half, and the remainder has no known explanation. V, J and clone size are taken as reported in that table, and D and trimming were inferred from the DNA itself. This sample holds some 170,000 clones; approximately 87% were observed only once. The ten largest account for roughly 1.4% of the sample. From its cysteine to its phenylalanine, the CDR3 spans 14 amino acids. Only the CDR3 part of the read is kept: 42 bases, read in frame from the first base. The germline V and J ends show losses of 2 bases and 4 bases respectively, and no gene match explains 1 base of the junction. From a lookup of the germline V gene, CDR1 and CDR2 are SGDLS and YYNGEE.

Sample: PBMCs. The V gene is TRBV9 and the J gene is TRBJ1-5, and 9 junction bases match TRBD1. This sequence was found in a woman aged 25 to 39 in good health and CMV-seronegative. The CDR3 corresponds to CASSVGQGNQPQHF. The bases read TGTGCCAGCAGCGTCGGACAGGGGAATCAGCCCCAGCATTTT.